Listed below are T cell receptor beta chains from one sample, sequenced in a study of T cells in Graves' hyperthyroidism and ophthalmopathy. MiXCR was run by TCRdb on the multiplex PCR reads, yielding one entry per CDR3 protein. The table shows 300,000 to 450,000 distinct CDR3 sequences, with over 15% occurring only once. The sequenced material came from blood. All receptors come from a woman aged 40 to 50 with Graves' ophthalmopathy. CDR3s include the opening cysteine and the closing phenylalanine or tryptophan. A D gene is named only where the DNA matches it firmly. Size tells how often a clone was seen (once, few, many) or the class of an expanded clone, and some rows leave it out.

size: many; V: TRBV9; D: -; J: TRBJ1-1; CDR3: CASSSDRLNTEAFF; DNA: TGTGCCAGCAGCAGCGACAGACTGAACACTGAAGCTTTCTTT
size: many; V: TRBV9; D: -; J: TRBJ1-1; CDR3: CASSVATGANTEAFF; DNA: TGTGCCAGCAGCGTAGCTACGGGGGCAAACACTGAAGCTTTCTTT
size: many; V: TRBV29-1; D: -; J: TRBJ2-7; CDR3: CSVEDRFCPAVTYEQYF; DNA: TGCAGCGTTGAAGATCGGTTTTGCCCAGCAGTTACCTACGAGCAGTACTTC
size: many; V: TRBV28; D: TRBD1; J: TRBJ2-7; CDR3: CASSWGTGTKREQYF; DNA: TGTGCCAGCAGTTGGGGGACAGGGACGAAACGCGAGCAGTACTTC
size: many; V: TRBV27; D: -; J: TRBJ2-2; CDR3: CASSLNLAGELFF; DNA: TGTGCCAGCAGTTTGAATCTAGCCGGGGAGCTGTTTTTT
size: many; V: TRBV7-9; D: -; J: TRBJ1-1; CDR3: CASSLDGLNTEAFF; DNA: TGTGCCAGCAGCCTCGACGGCCTGAACACTGAAGCTTTCTTT
size: many; V: TRBV5-1; D: TRBD2; J: TRBJ2-4; CDR3: CASKASGSLAKNIQYF; DNA: TGCGCCAGCAAGGCTAGCGGGAGTTTAGCCAAAAACATTCAGTACTTC
size: -; V: TRBV6-1; D: -; J: TRBJ1-5; CDR3: CASTEPDSNQPQHF; DNA: TGTGCCAGCACAGAGCCGGACAGCAATCAGCCCCAGCATTTT
size: many; V: TRBV30; D: -; J: TRBJ1-3; CDR3: CAWTASGNTIYF; DNA: TGTGCCTGGACCGCTTCTGGAAACACCATATATTTT
size: many; V: TRBV6-5; D: TRBD1; J: TRBJ2-2; CDR3: CASQGTGGANGELFF; DNA: TGTGCCAGTCAAGGAACAGGGGGCGCGAACGGGGAGCTGTTTTTT
size: many; V: TRBV24-1; D: TRBD1; J: TRBJ2-7; CDR3: CATSDPRDRGLYEQYF; DNA: TGTGCCACCAGTGACCCGCGGGACAGGGGGCTCTACGAGCAGTACTTC
size: many; V: TRBV6-4; D: -; J: TRBJ2-4; CDR3: CASSDSAGQLNIQYF; DNA: TGTGCCAGCAGTGACTCAGCGGGACAGCTAAACATTCAGTACTTC
size: many; V: TRBV19; D: -; J: TRBJ1-2; CDR3: CASSPDGLHLYGYTF; DNA: TGTGCCAGTAGTCCGGACGGCTTACACCTCTATGGCTACACCTTC
size: -; V: TRBV3-1; D: -; J: TRBJ1-5; CDR3: CASSQDMFQPQHF; DNA: TGTGCCAGCAGCCAAGATATGTTTCAGCCCCAGCATTTT
size: -; V: TRBV4-1; D: -; J: TRBJ2-4; CDR3: CASSQLFVGIQYF; DNA: TGCGCCAGCAGCCAATTGTTCGTGGGCATTCAGTACTTC
size: -; V: TRBV9; D: -; J: TRBJ2-5; CDR3: CASSPTEGLQETQYF; DNA: TGTGCCAGCAGCCCAACAGAGGGACTGCAAGAGACCCAGTACTTC
size: many; V: TRBV2; D: -; J: TRBJ1-5; CDR3: CASQGGLGNQPQHF; DNA: TGTGCCTCTCAAGGGGGTTTGGGCAATCAGCCCCAGCATTTT
size: many; V: TRBV20-1; D: TRBD1; J: TRBJ1-1; CDR3: CSVRQGAGGTEAFF; DNA: TGCAGTGTTCGGCAGGGGGCCGGGGGCACTGAAGCTTTCTTT
size: few; V: TRBV28; D: -; J: TRBJ1-2; CDR3: CASTPTPVYGYTF; DNA: TGTGCCAGTACCCCAACTCCTGTGTATGGCTACACCTTC
size: many; V: TRBV27; D: TRBD1; J: TRBJ1-1; CDR3: CASSLTGEVGTEAFF; DNA: TGTGCCAGCAGTCTGACAGGGGAGGTTGGAACTGAAGCTTTCTTT
size: once; V: TRBV20-1; D: TRBD2; J: TRBJ2-7; CDR3: CSARDLVTSVYEQYF; DNA: TGCAGTGCTAGAGATCTCGTGACTAGCGTGTACGAGCAGTACTTC
size: many; V: TRBV12-3/TRBV12-4; D: -; J: TRBJ1-3; CDR3: CASSLREASGNTIYF; DNA: TGTGCCAGCAGTTTAAGGGAGGCCTCTGGAAACACCATATATTTT
size: many; V: TRBV12-3/TRBV12-4; D: TRBD1; J: TRBJ2-7; CDR3: CASSLGQGRPYEQYF; DNA: TGTGCCAGCAGTTTGGGACAGGGGCGACCCTACGAGCAGTACTTC
size: few; V: TRBV20-1; D: TRBD1; J: TRBJ1-1; CDR3: CSAMGQGSEACF; DNA: TGCAGTGCGATGGGACAGGGTTCTGAAGCTTGCTTT